This T cell receptor beta chain was documented in a study of blood T cell repertoires in COVID-19. Germline V gene data show CDR1 as LGHNA and CDR2 as YSLEER. Unmatched junction bases numbered 11, after V lost 1 base and J lost 6 bases. The CDR3 is 17 residues long. Repertoires were generated with immunoSEQ multiplex PCR, while TCRdb's copy carries only in-frame clones and drops some. The data show roughly 290,000 clones, about 88% seen once. Sequencing input: peripheral blood. The V and J genes are TRBV4-3 and TRBJ2-1; 8 nucleotides agree with TRBD2. The receptor was derived from a woman aged 60-75 years with acute or convalescent COVID-19. CDR3 residues: CASSQGVGGRFFNEQFF. The CDR3 DNA sequence: TGCGCCAGCAGCCAAGGCGTTGGCGGGAGGTTCTTCAATGAGCAGTTCTTC.